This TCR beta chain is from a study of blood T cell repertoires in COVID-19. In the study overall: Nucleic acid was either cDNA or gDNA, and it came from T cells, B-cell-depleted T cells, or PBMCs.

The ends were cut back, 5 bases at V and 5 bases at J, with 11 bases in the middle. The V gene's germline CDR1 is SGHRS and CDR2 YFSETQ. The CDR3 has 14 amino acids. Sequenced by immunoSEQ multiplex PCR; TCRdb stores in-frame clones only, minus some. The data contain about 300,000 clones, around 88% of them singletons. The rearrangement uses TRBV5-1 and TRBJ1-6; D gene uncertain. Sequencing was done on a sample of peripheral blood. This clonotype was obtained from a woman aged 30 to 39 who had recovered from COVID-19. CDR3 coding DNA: TGCGCCAGCAGAGAGTTTTTCAATAATTCACCCCTCCACTTT. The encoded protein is CASREFFNNSPLHF.